This record concerns one T cell receptor beta chain sequence. The V and J ends lost 2 bases and 6 bases, in that order; junction bases with no gene match: 2. CDR3 length: 13 amino acids. The germline V gene has CDR1 SGHNT and CDR2 YENEEA. Only in-frame clones appear in the TCRdb table, and some are missing; sequencing was by immunoSEQ multiplex PCR. The sample comprises roughly 95,000 clones, 65% to 90% of which are singletons, and approximately 1.9% rests with the top ten. The source of the sample is a study of OX40 agonist ivuxolimab in advanced cancers. Across the study: Patients were given ivuxolimab, an antibody that agonizes OX40 (CD134).

Here the sequenced sample was CD4+ or CD8+ T cells sorted from blood, taken in a trial of the OX40 agonist ivuxolimab. This clonotype was sampled from an adult with an advanced solid tumor such as melanoma, head and neck, liver or kidney cancer. The chain combines TRBV11-3 with TRBJ1-1; 8 bases are shared with TRBD1. In DNA form, the CDR3 reads TGTGCCAGCAGCTTACAGGGGGCTCCTGAAGCTTTCTTT. Residues: CASSLQGAPEAFF.